The clone carrying this T cell receptor beta chain was observed many times. Its specificity is unknown. The V end lost 4 bases, the J end lost 0 bases, and 10 bases lay between the germline ends. There are 15 residues in the CDR3. Per germline, CDR1 LGHNA and CDR2 YNFKEQ. Unique molecular identifiers tagged the TCRbeta library. TCRdb passed the PCR reads through MiXCR, listing each CDR3 protein once. The sample contains about 190,000 distinct CDR3 sequences, more than 9.5% of which appear only once. The data were obtained in a study of T-cell reconstitution after alpha-beta-depleted transplantation in children. General study results and limits: Surviving recipient T cells and thymic progenitors accounted for the high day-60 TCRbeta diversity observed in some patients. T-cell counts and diversity were attributed mostly to newly produced T cells one year after transplant.

The sample here was PBMCs, taken before TCRalphabeta/CD19-depleted stem cell transplant. The gene calls are TRBV4-2 and TRBJ1-5, with no clear D. This TCR was sampled from a boy between 2 and 10 years old with acute myeloid leukemia, due to receive a stem cell transplant. CDR3 in DNA: TGTGCCAGCAGCCTGATCTTCGATAGCAATCAGCCCCAGCATTTT. Amino acids: CASSLIFDSNQPQHF.